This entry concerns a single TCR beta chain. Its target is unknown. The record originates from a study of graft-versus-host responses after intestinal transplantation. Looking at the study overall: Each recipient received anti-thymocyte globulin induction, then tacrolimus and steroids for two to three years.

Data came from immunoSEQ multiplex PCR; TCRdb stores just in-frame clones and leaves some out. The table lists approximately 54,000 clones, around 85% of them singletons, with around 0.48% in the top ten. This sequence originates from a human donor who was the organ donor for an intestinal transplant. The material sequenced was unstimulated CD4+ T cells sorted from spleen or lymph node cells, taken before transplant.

The CDR3 nucleotides are TGTGCCAGCAGTCGTTTACGAGAGTACTATGGCTACACCTTC. Translation: CASSRLREYYGYTF. The chain has TRBV28 and TRBJ1-2; D call uncertain. This CDR3 has 14 amino acids. Trimming left V 5 bases short and J 3 bases short, with 13 bases between. Germline loops: CDR1 MDHEN, CDR2 SYDVKM.